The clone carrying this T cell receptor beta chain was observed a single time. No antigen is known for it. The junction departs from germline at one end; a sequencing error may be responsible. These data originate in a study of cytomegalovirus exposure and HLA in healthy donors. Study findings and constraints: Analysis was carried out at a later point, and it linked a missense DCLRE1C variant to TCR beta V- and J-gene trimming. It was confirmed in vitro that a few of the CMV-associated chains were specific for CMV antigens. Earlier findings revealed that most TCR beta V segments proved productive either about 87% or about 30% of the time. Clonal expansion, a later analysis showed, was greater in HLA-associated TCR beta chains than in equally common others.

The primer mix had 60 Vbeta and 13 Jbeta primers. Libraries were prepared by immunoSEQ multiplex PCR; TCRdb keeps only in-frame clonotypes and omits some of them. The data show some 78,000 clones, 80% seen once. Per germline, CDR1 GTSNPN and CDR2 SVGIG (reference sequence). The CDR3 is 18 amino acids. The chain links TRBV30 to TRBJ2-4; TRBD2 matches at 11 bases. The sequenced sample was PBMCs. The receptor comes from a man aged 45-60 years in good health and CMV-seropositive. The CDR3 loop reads CAWTTSGSAVLAKNSQYF. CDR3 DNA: TGTGCCTGGACCACTAGCGGGAGTGCGGTTCTAGCCAAAAACAGTCAGTACTTC. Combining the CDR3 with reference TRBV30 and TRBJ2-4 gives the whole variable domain SQTIHQWPATLVQPVGSPLSLECTVEGTSNPNLYWYRQAAGRGLQLLFYSVGIGQISSEVPQNLSASRPQDRQFILSSKKLLLSDSGFYLCAWTTSGSAVLAKNSQYFGAGTRLSVL.